This TCR beta chain was retrieved from a study of beta chain features in type 1 diabetes. Study results and limitations: TCRB CDR3 length was moderately but significantly reduced in all four CD4+ subsets of Type 1 diabetes patients.

What was sequenced were expressed TCRB transcripts, since all of the isolated RNA had been reverse transcribed. Clones were read by immunoSEQ multiplex PCR, and TCRdb kept only the in-frame ones, dropping some. The sample lists 620,000 or so clones; roughly a sixth were seen once. CDR3 length equals 14 residues. V was shortened by 4 bases and J by 3 bases, with 13 bases between the two germline ends. Looked up from germline, CDR1 is ENHRY and CDR2 is SYGVKD. This clone was found a few times. Its cognate antigen is unknown. J is TRBJ2-7 and V is TRBV10-3, with D possibly being TRBD1 (6 bases). Sequenced: naive CD4+ T cells from blood. The origin of this receptor is a young man in good health. The CDR3 DNA follows: TGTGCCATCAGTGGACCGGGACAAGACTACGAGCAGTACTTC. Encoded protein: CAISGPGQDYEQYF.